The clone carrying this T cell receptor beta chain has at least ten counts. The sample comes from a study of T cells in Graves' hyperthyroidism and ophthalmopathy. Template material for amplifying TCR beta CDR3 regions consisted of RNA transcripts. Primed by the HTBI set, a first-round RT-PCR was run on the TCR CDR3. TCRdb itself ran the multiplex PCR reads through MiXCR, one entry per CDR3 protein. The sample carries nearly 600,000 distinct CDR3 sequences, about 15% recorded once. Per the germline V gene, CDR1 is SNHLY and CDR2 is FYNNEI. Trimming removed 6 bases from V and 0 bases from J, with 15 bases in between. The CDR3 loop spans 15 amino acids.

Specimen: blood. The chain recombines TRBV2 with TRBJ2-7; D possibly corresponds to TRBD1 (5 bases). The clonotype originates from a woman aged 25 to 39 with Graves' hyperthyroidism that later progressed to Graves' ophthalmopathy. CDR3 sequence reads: CASRSVQGSSYEQYF. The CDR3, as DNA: TGTGCCAGCAGGTCGGTGCAGGGAAGCTCCTACGAGCAGTACTTC.